This T cell receptor beta chain was recorded in a study of blood T cells in healthy people across ages. This clonotype has at least ten counts. Its specificity is unknown. Study results and limitations: The donors' CMV status was not determined, possibly confounding changes in expanded clonotypes. A strong correlation was seen between TCR beta diversity and naive T cell percentage. There were more naive CD4+ cells and higher diversity in long-lived donors than in aged donors.

J gave up 3 bases and V 6 bases, and 4 bases lay outside the gene matches. This CDR3 has 14 residues. The second PCR ran about 6 to 11 cycles with a sample-barcoded 5' primer and J-beta primers. TCRdb re-called the 5' RACE reads through MiXCR, storing one row per CDR3 protein. The sample contains about a million distinct CDR3 sequences, more than 30% of which appear only once. The sample comprised blood. This chain links TRBV12-3 or TRBV12-4 with TRBJ2-3, with 9 positions matching TRBD2. This receptor was obtained from a young man in good health. In nucleotides, the CDR3 is TGTGCCAGCAGCGGGACTAGCATGACAGATACGCAGTATTTT. The encoded protein is CASSGTSMTDTQYF.